This T cell receptor beta chain appears in the sequencing data of a study of cytomegalovirus exposure and HLA in healthy donors. Findings and caveats of the study: A later analysis linked 15,000 to 20,000 TCR beta sequences to HLA alleles at 0.05 false discovery rate.

This clone was detected a few times. Its antigen is still unknown. The donors (healthy individuals) were bone marrow donors. Primers included in the PCR were 60 Vbeta and 13 Jbeta primers. Only in-frame clones appear in the TCRdb table, and some are missing; sequencing was by immunoSEQ multiplex PCR. The table includes 100,000 to 150,000 clones, 70% to 80% detected once. This TCR derives from a man over 45 in good health and CMV-seropositive. The source material was PBMCs.

CDR3 nucleotide sequence: TGTGCCAGCAGTGAAGCGGGATCGACAGTTGAGCAGTACTTC. Translating gives CASSEAGSTVEQYF. V is TRBV6-1 and J is TRBJ2-7; D may be TRBD1 (5 bases). Germline V gene sequence: CDR1 MNHNS, CDR2 SASEGT. There are 14 residues in the CDR3. V was shortened by 0 bases and J by 7 bases, with 13 bases between the two germline ends.